These T cell receptor beta chains were read from a single sample in a study of OX40 agonist ivuxolimab in advanced cancers. This table comes from immunoSEQ multiplex PCR, and its TCRdb copy is limited to in-frame clones, with some not included. The sample gives about 62,000 clones, 79% of which show up once; about a tenth is in the top ten. Specimen: CD4+ or CD8+ T cells sorted from blood, collected in a trial of the OX40 agonist ivuxolimab. Receptors were obtained from an adult with an advanced solid tumor such as melanoma, head and neck, liver or kidney cancer. The CDR3 runs from the conserved cysteine through the conserved F or W. Part of the rows lack a size; the others show once, few, many or a class for expanded clones.

j_gene | v_gene | abundance | CDR3aa
TRBJ2-7 | TRBV10-3 | NA | CAISESTWSGSDEQYF
TRBJ2-7 | TRBV5-1 | NA | CASSSDSTSYEQYF
TRBJ2-3 | TRBV6-5 | NA | CASSYGLEDNTDTQYF
TRBJ1-2 | TRBV6-1 | NA | CASTPTGVNYGYTF
TRBJ1-2 | TRBV10-3 | NA | CAISDAGPDYGYTF
TRBJ1-3 | TRBV9 | NA | CASSVASGVSGNTIYF
TRBJ1-2 | TRBV7-2 | NA | CASSLEGGIRYGYTF
TRBJ1-2 | TRBV20-1 | NA | CSASPGTGYTF
TRBJ2-7 | TRBV19 | NA | CASSMGPSISYEQYF
TRBJ2-6 | TRBV7-2 | NA | CASSWGSAGANVLTF
TRBJ1-6 | TRBV6-5 | few | CASRAPGPYNSPLHF
NA | TRBV6-5 | NA | CASSYSRHYEQYF
TRBJ2-2 | TRBV9 | NA | CASSFGTSGRVGELFF
TRBJ1-2 | TRBV29-1 | NA | CSVETGTGGGYTF
NA | TRBV27 | NA | CASRTFPGLAGGRREQYF
TRBJ2-3 | TRBV7-2 | NA | CASSLATRRGITDTQYF
TRBJ1-5 | TRBV28 | NA | CASSRPGTGDLYSNQPQHF
NA | TRBV7-2 | NA | CASSLTAGTYEQYF
TRBJ1-2 | TRBV19 | NA | CASSLLRDRGLSNYGYTF
TRBJ1-1 | TRBV19 | NA | CASSLPGAGYTEAFF
TRBJ1-5 | TRBV6-1 | NA | CASSEDRDQPQHF
TRBJ1-3 | TRBV5-1 | NA | CASSRTQGYSGNTIYF
TRBJ1-5 | TRBV7-2 | NA | CASSPARTGGSSNQPQHF
TRBJ1-1 | TRBV6-5 | NA | CASSYSGTVSYEAFF
TRBJ1-3 | TRBV4-3 | NA | CASSQGSGSGNTIYF
TRBJ2-7 | TRBV10-3 | NA | CAISEWTGTREQYF
TRBJ1-1 | TRBV2 | NA | CASVQGPPEAFF
TRBJ1-2 | TRBV27 | NA | CASSSFGGLGYGYTF
TRBJ2-5 | TRBV6-6 | few | CAISAGTGQWETQYF
TRBJ1-6 | TRBV6-6 | once | CASSLTANSPLHF
TRBJ2-2 | TRBV7-2 | NA | CASSLDNTGELFF
TRBJ2-7 | TRBV19 | NA | CASSRSGGSYEQYF
TRBJ2-5 | TRBV7-9 | NA | CASSLVSGLGETQYF
TRBJ2-3 | TRBV10-3 | NA | CAISDPPADGTDTQYF
TRBJ1-3 | TRBV10-3 | NA | CAIRGTGTGNTIYF
TRBJ2-7 | TRBV28 | NA | CASSLGLAGALGQYF
TRBJ1-5 | TRBV19 | NA | CASSTTGTGGVRNQPQHF
TRBJ1-5 | TRBV4-1 | many | CASSPPGTPQLHF
TRBJ1-3 | TRBV28 | once | CASSRRDRDGNTIYF
TRBJ1-6 | TRBV5-4 | NA | CASSLLVESPLHF
TRBJ1-1 | TRBV7-3 | NA | CASSLDGGPYEAFF